The 30 T cell receptor beta chains reported below all come from one sample, sequenced in a study of CD8+ T cells in alopecia areata. Investigators isolated RNA and reverse transcribed it into cDNA to act as the sequencing template. Libraries were prepared by immunoSEQ multiplex PCR; TCRdb keeps only in-frame clonotypes and omits some of them. The table records 190,000 or so clones, about 60% of them present only once. Treatment noted: oral pan-JAK inhibitor, 5-10 mg twice daily. The source material was CD4+ T cells sorted from blood, sampled at week 4, from a patient treated with tofacitinib. These TCRs come from a human donor with alopecia areata.

This clone was observed a single time. This chain links TRBV5-4 with TRBJ1-6; D remains unclear. Germline CDR1 SGHNT, CDR2 YYREEE (reference sequence). V lost 0 bases and J lost 7, with 11 bases in between. This CDR3 is built from 15 residues. Written as DNA, the CDR3 is TGTGCCAGCAGCTTGGGCCCTGCGGAAAATTCACCCCTCCACTTT. Translation gives CASSLGPAENSPLHF.

The rearrangement uses TRBV25-1 and TRBJ2-3; the D gene is possibly TRBD2 (5 bases). V gave up 3 bases and J gave up 10 bases, with 14 bases separating them. Per germline, CDR1 MGHDK and CDR2 SYGVNS. The CDR3 contains 13 residues. Written as DNA, the CDR3 is TGTGCCAGCAGTGAGTTGACTAATTCGGCGCAGTATTTT. The encoded protein is CASSELTNSAQYF.

This clone was seen only a few times. The chain links TRBV5-4 to TRBJ2-4; possibly TRBD2 for D (5 bases). CDR1 is SGHNT and CDR2 is YYREEE in the germline V gene (reference sequence). Between the trimmed V and J ends, which lost 4 bases and 0 bases, there was a span of 17 bases. CDR3 size: 17 residues. CDR3 in amino acids: CASSLNSGNLAKNIQYF. The CDR3 DNA follows: TGTGCCAGCAGCCTAAACTCGGGAAACTTAGCCAAAAACATTCAGTACTTC.

The table lists this clone with a count of one. The gene calls are TRBV5-1 and TRBJ1-6; D not certain. The CDR3 runs to 13 residues. CDR1 and CDR2 (germline): SGHRS, YFSETQ. Trimming shortened V by 5 bases and J by 6 bases, and 9 bases separated the two germline ends. CDR3 in DNA: TGCGCCAGCAGGGTGGATTTTAATTCACCCCTCCACTTT. It codes for CASRVDFNSPLHF.

The chain is built from TRBV30 and TRBJ1-1; D may be TRBD1 (6 bases). CDR1 and CDR2 (germline): GTSNPN, SVGIG (reference sequence). V was cut by 5 bases and J by 5 bases, with 15 bases left in between. The CDR3 contains 13 residues. The CDR3 here is CAWGPGASTEAFF. The CDR3 DNA reads as TGTGCCTGGGGTCCAGGGGCTAGTACTGAAGCTTTCTTT.

V and J are TRBV7-2 and TRBJ2-5; unclear D gene. TRBJ2-7 matches the DNA end more closely, so the J call is doubtful. This CDR3 contains 13 residues. Germline CDR1 reads SGHTA; CDR2 reads FQGNSA. Here the CDR3 reads CASSPGPNYEQYF. In DNA, the CDR3 is TGTGCCAGCAGCCCAGGACCTAACTACGAGCAGTACTTC.

The genes are TRBV29-1 and TRBJ2-7; D ambiguous. Germline values: CDR1 SQVTM, CDR2 ANQGSEA. The V end lost 6 bases, the J end lost 4 bases, and 13 bases lay between the germline ends. The CDR3 spans 12 residues. The CDR3 nucleotides read TGCAGCGTCCCAGGACCCTCTTACGAGCAGTACTTC. This gives the protein CSVPGPSYEQYF.

The CDR3 DNA sequence: TGCAGCGCGTTAGGGGGAAATGAGCAGTTCTTC. Translation gives CSALGGNEQFF. V and J are TRBV29-1 and TRBJ2-1; weak D call: TRBD1 (6 bases). V gave up 7 bases and J gave up 7 bases, with 11 bases separating them. There are 11 residues in the CDR3. Germline V gene data show CDR1 as SQVTM and CDR2 as ANQGSEA.

This chain joins TRBV6-5 and TRBJ2-7; D gene ambiguous. Per the germline V gene, CDR1 is MNHEY and CDR2 is SVGAGI. The CDR3 extends over 14 amino acids. V shed 2 bases and J shed 0 bases, with 8 bases lying between them. The CDR3 DNA sequence: TGTGCCAGCAGTTACGGGCGGAGCTCCTACGAGCAGTACTTC. Residues: CASSYGRSSYEQYF.

This clone was observed a handful of times. This chain links TRBV14 with TRBJ2-3; D gene ambiguous. Germline CDR1 and CDR2: SGHDN and FVKESK. The CDR3 runs to 13 residues. V was shortened by 4 bases and J by 4 bases, with 9 bases between the two germline ends. CDR3 loop: CASSPGFPDTQYF. The CDR3 DNA reads TGTGCCAGCAGCCCAGGTTTCCCAGATACGCAGTATTTT.

The chain recombines TRBV18 with TRBJ2-5, with TRBD1 as a possible D gene (5 bases). Between the trimmed V and J ends, which lost 4 bases and 0 bases, there was a span of 6 bases. The V gene's germline CDR1 is KGHSH and CDR2 LQKENI. This CDR3 contains 13 residues. CDR3 coding DNA: TGTGCCAGCTCACAGACAGACCAAGAGACCCAGTACTTC. Protein product: CASSQTDQETQYF.

The V gene is TRBV30, the J gene TRBJ2-1, with D possibly being TRBD2 (5 bases). CDR3 size: 14 residues. V was trimmed by 1 base and J by 4 bases, leaving 11 bases between them. Germline V gene data show CDR1 as GTSNPN and CDR2 as SVGIG (reference sequence). CDR3 sequence reads: CAWSDGVLYNEQFF. CDR3 bases: TGTGCCTGGAGTGACGGGGTATTATACAATGAGCAGTTCTTC.

This chain links TRBV6-1 with TRBJ2-7, with 7 positions matching TRBD1. Trimming at V came to 10 bases and at J to 0 bases, leaving 12 bases not matched to a gene. Germline CDR1 is MNHNS and CDR2 is SASEGT. This CDR3 is built from 15 residues. CDR3 nucleotide sequence: TGTGCCACTGGAAGCCAGGGGGAATACTCCTACGAGCAGTACTTC. Amino acid sequence: CATGSQGEYSYEQYF.

This clone was counted only a few times. The chain couples TRBV28 to TRBJ1-1; D gene uncertain. V was cut by 1 base and J by 11 bases, with 17 bases left in between. Germline loops: CDR1 MDHEN, CDR2 SYDVKM. The CDR3 spans 14 residues. The CDR3 DNA reads as TGTGCCAGCAGTTTATATGGTATCACAGCTAGGGCTTTCTTT. Encoded protein: CASSLYGITARAFF. The variable domain in full, completed from reference TRBV28 and TRBJ1-1, reads DVKVTQSSRYLVKRTGEKVFLECVQDMDHENMFWYRQDPGLGLRLIYFSYDVKMKEKGDIPEGYSVSREKKERFSLILESASTNQTSMYLCASSLYGITARAFFGQGTRLTVV.

This clone was recorded a few times. The chain combines TRBV9 with TRBJ2-4, with D unresolved. Germline CDR1 SGDLS, CDR2 YYNGEE. This CDR3 comprises 13 residues. V was pared by 0 bases and J by 8 bases, with 9 bases between. CDR3 nucleotide sequence: TGTGCCAGCAGCGTAGCCCATCAGGACATTCAGTACTTC. It translates to CASSVAHQDIQYF.

This chain uses TRBV30 with TRBJ1-1, with D possibly TRBD1 on 6 matching bases. The CDR3 is 16 amino acids. V dropped 1 base and J dropped 0 bases, with 15 bases sitting between them. Germline V gene lookup returns CDR1 GTSNPN and CDR2 SVGIG (reference sequence). CDR3 in amino acids: CAWSARGYRMNTEAFF. CDR3 nucleotides: TGTGCCTGGAGTGCAAGGGGGTATCGGATGAACACTGAAGCTTTCTTT.

The CDR3 loop reads CASSPPSGYQPQHF. Here the CDR3 DNA reads TGTGCCAGCAGCCCCCCGTCGGGATATCAGCCCCAGCATTTT. This rearrangement joins TRBV28 to TRBJ1-5; D not certain. V was trimmed by 6 bases and J by 5 bases, leaving 14 bases between them. This CDR3 comprises 14 residues. Germline CDR1 and CDR2: MDHEN and SYDVKM.

A few counts support this clone. The germline gene is not matched at one end of the junction; a read error may be the cause. This rearrangement joins TRBV30 to TRBJ1-4; no clear D. Germline V CDR1 and CDR2: GTSNPN, SVGIG (reference sequence). The CDR3 extends over 11 amino acids. The CDR3 sequence: CGGISNEKLFF. CDR3 DNA sequence: TGCGGAGGGATTTCTAATGAAAAACTGTTTTTT.

The CDR3 region is CASSPPRGGSPLHF. The CDR3 bases are TGTGCCAGCAGTCCCCCGAGGGGGGGTTCACCCCTCCACTTT. V gene TRBV6-5 combines with J gene TRBJ1-6; the D gene is possibly TRBD1 (6 bases). From germline, CDR1 is MNHEY and CDR2 SVGAGI. V was trimmed by 5 bases and J by 9 bases, leaving 14 bases between them. The CDR3 is 14 amino acids.

The V and J genes are TRBV29-1 and TRBJ2-7, with 7 bases lining up with TRBD1. The CDR3 spans 13 residues. The germline CDR1 and CDR2 sequences are SQVTM and ANQGSEA. J lost 3 bases, V lost 3 bases, and 5 bases had no gene match. The CDR3 loop is CSVDVNRGYEQYF. As DNA, the CDR3 is TGCAGCGTTGACGTGAACAGGGGCTACGAGCAGTACTTC.

The chain employs TRBV10-3 and TRBJ2-5, with D unclear. V was clipped by 10 bases and J by 0 bases, with 3 bases between them. CDR3 length: 10 amino acids. Germline CDR1 ENHRY, CDR2 SYGVKD. CDR3 region: CATYQETQYF. Here the CDR3 DNA reads TGTGCCACTTACCAAGAGACCCAGTACTTC.

This clone has more than one count but fewer than ten. The V call is TRBV10-3, the J call TRBJ1-2; the D is unclear. From germline, CDR1 is ENHRY and CDR2 SYGVKD. V lost 4 bases and J lost 2, with 14 bases in between. CDR3 size: 15 residues. The CDR3 loop is CAISATVSPNYGYTF. CDR3 coding DNA: TGTGCCATCAGTGCCACGGTGAGCCCGAACTATGGCTACACCTTC.

The chain links TRBV2 to TRBJ2-7; D is undetermined. Trimming cost V 7 bases and J 4 bases, with 8 bases left between them. Germline values: CDR1 SNHLY, CDR2 FYNNEI. The CDR3 contains 11 residues. This chain's CDR3 is CASTRQYEQYF. The DNA for the CDR3 is TGTGCCAGCACCCGACAATACGAGCAGTACTTC. The full variable domain, with the rest looked up from reference TRBV2 and TRBJ2-7, is EPEVTQTPSHQVTQMGQEVILRCVPISNHLYFYWYRQILGQKVEFLVSFYNNEISEKSEIFDDQFSVERPDGSNFTLKIRSTKLEDSAMYFCASTRQYEQYFGPGTRLTVT.

This clone was observed a handful of times. This chain uses TRBV9 with TRBJ2-1, with D possibly matching TRBD2 (6 bases). The CDR3 has 16 residues. Trimming took 3 bases from V and 3 from J, leaving 16 bases between them. Germline CDR1 reads SGDLS; CDR2 reads YYNGEE. The CDR3 protein is CASSGRDGPDYNEQFF. DNA for the CDR3: TGTGCCAGCAGCGGGAGGGATGGGCCTGACTACAATGAGCAGTTCTTC. The full variable domain, rest sourced from reference TRBV9 and TRBJ2-1, is DSGVTQTPKHLITATGQRVTLRCSPRSGDLSVYWYQQSLDQGLQFLIQYYNGEERAKGNILERFSAQQFPDLHSELNLSSLELGDSALYFCASSGRDGPDYNEQFFGPGTRLTVL.

V usage is TRBV30 and J usage is TRBJ1-6; D unclear. V was cut by 0 bases and J by 14 bases, with 11 bases left in between. The CDR3 has 12 residues. Germline lookup yields CDR1 GTSNPN and CDR2 SVGIG (reference sequence). CDR3 region: CAWSVSAGALHF. CDR3 in DNA: TGTGCCTGGAGTGTATCGGCCGGAGCCCTCCACTTT.

This clone was recorded a few times. The CDR3 nucleotides read TGCAGCGTTGAAGAGGAATACGAGCAGTACTTC. It translates to CSVEEEYEQYF. The J gene is TRBJ2-7, the V gene TRBV29-1; D is undetermined. Trimming shortened V by 0 bases and J by 4 bases, and 4 bases separated the two germline ends. In germline, CDR1 is SQVTM, CDR2 ANQGSEA. The CDR3 length is 11 residues.

This clone was seen once. This chain links TRBV6-5 with TRBJ2-1; D gene unclear. V was cut by 0 bases and J by 12 bases, with 6 bases left in between. Germline CDR1 reads MNHEY; CDR2 reads SVGAGI. This CDR3 is 11 amino acids long. CDR3 sequence: CASSYSGVQFF. Written as DNA, the CDR3 is TGTGCCAGCAGTTACTCTGGGGTGCAGTTCTTC.

The rearrangement links TRBV29-1 to TRBJ2-3; tentative D call: TRBD1 (5 bases). V lost 6 bases to trimming and J lost 0 bases, with 13 bases between them. CDR1 and CDR2 from the germline V gene are SQVTM and ANQGSEA. CDR3 length: 14 amino acids. CDR3 DNA sequence: TGCAGCGTAACTGCGCAGGGCAGCACAGATACGCAGTATTTT. Amino acids: CSVTAQGSTDTQYF.

The rearrangement uses TRBV16 and TRBJ1-6; 9 bases align to TRBD1. This CDR3 contains 16 residues. Germline values: CDR1 KGHSY, CDR2 FQNENV. Unmatched junction bases numbered 3, after V lost 0 bases and J lost 6 bases. CDR3 bases: TGTGCCAGCAGCCAATCGTGGGACAGGGCTAATTCACCCCTCCACTTT. This encodes CASSQSWDRANSPLHF.

This clone was seen only a few times. The chain has TRBV29-1 and TRBJ2-3; 10 bases are shared with TRBD2. V lost 3 bases and J lost 1; bases outside the gene matches: 10. CDR1 and CDR2 (germline): SQVTM, ANQGSEA. The CDR3 covers 17 residues. The DNA for the CDR3 is TGCAGCGTTGACCTAGCGGGGGCCTCACCACGCACAGATACGCAGTATTTT. Protein: CSVDLAGASPRTDTQYF.